In this sample, the clone carrying this T cell receptor (beta chain) turned up a few times. Its target is unknown. This specimen comes from a study of human T cells and chemical hapten exposure. At the level of the study: Patients received weekly diphenylcyclopropenone doses to the scalp throughout the approximately 25-week study. The study's findings and limits: The donors suffered from alopecia, so their immune response may not match that of healthy people.

Sample time point: patch test 3, about 24 weeks after DPC sensitization. Treatment: therapeutic diphenylcyclopropenone sensitization with weekly scalp DPC. Each patch-test visit's blood sample preceded patch application. Unseparated into fractions, whole blood served as the source from which total RNA was extracted. Germline CDR1 reads SGHAT; CDR2 reads FQNNGV. V lost 0 bases, J lost 1 base, and 5 bases stayed unmatched. The CDR3 is 16 residues long. MiXCR was run by TCRdb on the RACE reads, yielding one entry per CDR3 protein. The sample shows more than 80,000 distinct CDR3 sequences, 11% of them seen only once.

The chain is built from TRBV11-2 and TRBJ2-5; TRBD2 aligns across 7 bases. Specimen: whole blood, collected in connection with sensitization to the hapten diphenylcyclopropenone (DPC). The sequence came from a woman aged 50 to 60 with alopecia areata. Some clones in this sample may be carry-over from other donors' samples. CDR3 bases: TGTGCCAGCAGCTTAGATACGGCTAGCGGCCAAGAGACCCAGTACTTC. It yields the protein CASSLDTASGQETQYF.